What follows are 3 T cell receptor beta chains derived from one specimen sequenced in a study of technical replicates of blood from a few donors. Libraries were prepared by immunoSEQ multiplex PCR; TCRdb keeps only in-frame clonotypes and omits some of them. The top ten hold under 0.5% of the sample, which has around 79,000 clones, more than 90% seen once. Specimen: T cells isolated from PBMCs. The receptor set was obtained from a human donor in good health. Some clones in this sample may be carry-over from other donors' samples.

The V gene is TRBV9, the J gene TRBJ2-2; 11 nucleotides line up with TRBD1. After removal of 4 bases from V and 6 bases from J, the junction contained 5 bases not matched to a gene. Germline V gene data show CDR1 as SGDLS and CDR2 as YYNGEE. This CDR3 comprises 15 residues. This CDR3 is CASSPRTGGPGELFF. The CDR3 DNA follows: TGTGCCAGCAGCCCACGGACAGGGGGCCCCGGGGAGCTGTTTTTT.

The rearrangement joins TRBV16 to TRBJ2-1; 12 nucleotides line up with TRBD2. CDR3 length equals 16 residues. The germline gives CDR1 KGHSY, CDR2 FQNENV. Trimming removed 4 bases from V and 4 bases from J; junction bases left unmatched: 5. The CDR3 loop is CASSPEGLAGYNEQFF. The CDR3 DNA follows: TGTGCCAGCAGCCCAGAAGGACTAGCGGGATACAATGAGCAGTTCTTC.

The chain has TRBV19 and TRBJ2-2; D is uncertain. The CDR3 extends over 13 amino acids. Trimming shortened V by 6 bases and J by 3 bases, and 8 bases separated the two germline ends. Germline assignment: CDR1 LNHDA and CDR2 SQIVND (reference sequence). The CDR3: CASSNQYTGELFF. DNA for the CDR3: TGTGCCAGTAGCAACCAGTACACCGGGGAGCTGTTTTTT.